This T cell receptor (beta chain) was profiled in a study of graft-versus-host responses after intestinal transplantation. On this clone itself: The target antigen is unknown.

The method was immunoSEQ multiplex PCR; TCRdb's version includes in-frame clones alone and lacks a portion of them. The sample consists of 100,000 or so clones, 85% to 95% of them appearing once. Germline V gene sequence: CDR1 MGHRA, CDR2 YSYEKL. V was clipped by 4 bases and J by 3 bases; unmatched bases: 7. The CDR3 extends over 16 amino acids. The sample in question was unstimulated CD8+ T cells sorted from spleen or lymph node cells, obtained before intestinal transplant. The receptor was derived from a human donor who received an intestinal transplant. The J gene is TRBJ2-2, the V gene TRBV4-1; 8 bases fit TRBD1. CDR3 DNA: TGCGCCAGCAGCCCAGCCGGGACAGGACACACCGGGGAGCTGTTTTTT. It yields the protein CASSPAGTGHTGELFF.